This TCR beta chain is from a study of cytomegalovirus exposure and HLA in healthy donors. Study overall: Researchers previously reported finding fewer than 120 million unique TCR beta sequences from some 180 million T cells. Whole-study results and caveats: As immune exposure information, only CMV serostatus was available.

A remark on this clone: Antigen specificity is unknown.

J was trimmed by 1 base and V by 1 base; bases with no gene match: 7. This CDR3 has 17 residues. Germline V gene data show CDR1 as SNHLY and CDR2 as FYNNEI. 60 Vbeta and 13 Jbeta primers were used in PCR. The protocol was immunoSEQ multiplex PCR, while the TCRdb copy is restricted to in-frame clones and leaves out a portion. Of fewer than 75,000 clones in the sample, about four fifths were seen once. Sequenced input: PBMCs. The sequence derives from a woman in her twenties or thirties in good health and CMV-seronegative. The chain is built from TRBV2 and TRBJ2-7; TRBD1 aligns across 10 bases. Here the CDR3 DNA reads TGTGCCAGCAGTGAAGTTAGACAGGGGGCGAGGTCCTACGAGCAGTACTTC. Amino acids: CASSEVRQGARSYEQYF.